This is a list of T cell receptor beta chains from one sample in a study of siplizumab effects on memory and regulatory T cells. The repertoire was sequenced with immunoSEQ multiplex PCR; TCRdb's copy has only in-frame clones and lacks some. Among around 95,000 clones, 94% were seen once, and the ten largest hold 1% to 1.5%. Input material: non-Treg CD4+ T cells sorted from blood. These receptors originate from a human donor in good health. CDR3s leave out the opening cysteine and the closing phenylalanine or tryptophan. D genes are given only for firm matches.

CDR3: ASSLGQWVNQPQH; D: .; V: TRBV5-8; J: TRBJ1-5
CDR3: ASSPGTAHYGYT; D: TRBD1; V: TRBV18; J: TRBJ1-2
CDR3: ASSHPGAGKSYEQY; D: .; V: TRBV11-2; J: TRBJ2-7
CDR3: ASSLTWREGGETQY; D: TRBD2; V: TRBV5-4; J: TRBJ2-5
CDR3: ASLNRWSTEAF; D: .; V: TRBV28; J: TRBJ1-1
CDR3: ASSPRGGGVGTEAF; D: .; V: TRBV4-1; J: TRBJ1-1
CDR3: ASSRGQNTGELF; D: .; V: TRBV4-1; J: TRBJ2-2
CDR3: ASSFNQGGEQY; D: .; V: TRBV27; J: TRBJ2-7
CDR3: ASSVRSTTNEKLF; D: .; V: TRBV6-1; J: TRBJ1-4
CDR3: AISESVGQGKNIQY; D: TRBD1; V: TRBV10-3; J: TRBJ2-4
CDR3: ATSSEQANSNQPQH; D: .; V: TRBV15; J: TRBJ1-5
CDR3: ASSYSVDGELF; D: .; V: TRBV6-5; J: TRBJ2-2
CDR3: ASSTRTGVNYGYT; D: TRBD1; V: TRBV11-2; J: TRBJ1-2
CDR3: ASSLNPVLYNEQF; D: .; V: TRBV14; J: TRBJ2-1
CDR3: ASSDRPESRKLF; D: .; V: TRBV6-5; J: TRBJ1-4
CDR3: ASSKAETQY; D: .; V: TRBV5-1; J: TRBJ2-5
CDR3: ASGERGQGAREKLF; D: TRBD1; V: TRBV5-1; J: TRBJ1-4
CDR3: ASSPLAGGIYNEQF; D: TRBD2; V: TRBV11-2; J: TRBJ2-1
CDR3: ASSLYQVENTEAF; D: .; V: TRBV5-1; J: TRBJ1-1
CDR3: ASSSRGDNEQF; D: .; V: TRBV19; J: TRBJ2-1
CDR3: ASSPGGGGTEAF; D: TRBD1; V: TRBV2; J: TRBJ1-1
CDR3: ASSPQGKQY; D: .; V: TRBV28; J: TRBJ2-7
CDR3: ASSLSTGGGEQF; D: .; V: TRBV27; J: TRBJ2-1
CDR3: ASSYERERFRNEQF; D: TRBD2; V: TRBV7-2; J: TRBJ2-1
CDR3: ASSSLTGTGELF; D: TRBD1; V: TRBV9; J: TRBJ2-2
CDR3: ASRLAGPDTQY; D: .; V: TRBV7-3; J: TRBJ2-3
CDR3: SVEVSGVDTQY; D: .; V: TRBV29-1; J: TRBJ2-3